The following is a T cell receptor beta chain sequence with its context. Going by frequency, this clonotype is medium-sized (0.01 to 0.1%); no count is logged. What antigen it recognizes has not been identified. The data originate from a study of monozygotic twins with inflammatory bowel disease (dated by TCRdb to between 2017 and 2020). Regarding the complete study: The full study comprised 28 monozygotic twin pairs: nine German pairs (four IBD-concordant, five IBD-discordant) and 19 IBD-discordant Danish pairs. Disease-associated traits were sought mainly through comparisons between IBD patients and their genetically identical healthy co-twins within discordant pairs. Each individual had, on average, about 151 000 unique TCRalpha sequences and 181 000 unique TCRbeta sequences available for analysis.

Including the terminal cysteine and phenylalanine, the CDR3 comprises 15 residues. No DNA accompanies this entry. Based on the germline V gene, the CDR1 and CDR2 sequences are MRHNA and SNTAGT. A 2.5 ml peripheral blood sample was drawn into PAXgene tubes per donor and stored at -80°C. Total RNA was isolated from whole blood with the PAXgene blood miRNA kit on an automated QIAcube, without T cell sorting. Deep TCRalpha and TCRbeta repertoire profiling with unique molecular barcoding was performed on peripheral blood of monozygotic twin pairs concordant or discordant for inflammatory bowel disease. Smoking habits were recorded for all twin pairs, with individuals classified as current, former or never smokers. Receptors were amplified or captured by 5' RACE. Each TCR library was prepared from about 3,300 ng of total RNA. cDNA was synthesized with SMARTScribe reverse transcriptase in eight separate reactions per sample. During cDNA synthesis, template switching introduced unique molecular identifiers that contained a 6-nucleotide sample barcode. Two nested PCRs of about 16 and 10 cycles amplified the TCRalpha and TCRbeta cDNA, and bead purification followed each PCR. Before amplification, the cDNA was treated with uracil DNA-glycosylase and purified using the QIAquick PCR purification kit. The second PCR added Illumina TruSeq-compatible adapters along with sample-specific barcodes. TapeStation and Qubit were used to check library quality and concentration, and 5 ng of each library was pooled. Sequencing of the pooled libraries was done on an Illumina HiSeq2500 single-index Rapid Run using custom sequencing primers and 2 x 100 bp reads. The original pipeline was this. UMI-based consensus assembly with MiGEC version 1.2.6 was used to correct PCR and sequencing errors. MiXCR version 2.1.1 was used for V(D)J alignment, clonotype assembly and CDR3 extraction. To normalise gene usage, clonotype sharing and MAIT/NKT TCR abundance, the top 1000, 10 000 and 20 000 clonotypes in each sample were analysed. After downsampling to 27 000 UMIs, diversity was calculated as the inverse Simpson index using the vegan R package. Statistical testing used paired Mann-Whitney U tests on the discordant twin pairs and applied Benjamini-Hochberg correction for multiple testing. After TCRdb reprocessed the reads, each CDR3 protein sequence was kept as one row, without DNA. The V and J calls come from TCRdb's annotation, not from the publication. The table held for this sample gives more than 100,000 distinct CDR3 sequences. The ten top clones hold roughly 1.8% of the sample.

General study outcomes and caveats: Repertoire similarity did not differ between concordant and discordant twins, which could be due to limited statistical power. Because patients were on differing immunosuppressive treatments, the repertoires may have picked up extra background noise and inter-individual variability. The results gave no support for a single strong signal or clonotype linked to IBD. Fewer clonotypes were shared with other individuals by IBD patients than by healthy twins, most markedly in patients showing signs of disease activity. Different T cell subtypes could not be distinguished in the analysis. TCRbeta repertoire diversity, by inverse Simpson index, was decreased in IBD patients compared with their healthy co-twins.

The sequenced sample consisted of blood. The sequence came from a human donor with ulcerative colitis or Crohn's disease, or a healthy co-twin of an affected twin (not recorded which). The chain is made from TRBV6-4 and TRBJ2-1; the D gene TCRdb calls, TRBD2, cannot be checked with no DNA. The CDR3 protein is CASSDSTSGSNEQFF.